This T cell receptor beta chain was obtained from a study of blood T cell repertoires in COVID-19. About the study: Samples taken during acute and convalescent COVID-19 were collected in the United States, Italy and Spain.

Trimming removed 7 bases from V and 3 bases from J; junction bases left unmatched: 11. The germline V gene encodes CDR1 SGHTA and CDR2 FQGNSA. The length of the CDR3 is 16 residues. Produced via immunoSEQ multiplex PCR; TCRdb's table is partial and in-frame only. The sample lists 200,000 to 250,000 clones, 80% to 90% occurring once. V and J are TRBV7-2 and TRBJ2-3, with 9 positions matching TRBD2. The sequence was collected from a man between 25 and 39 years old with COVID-19, enrolled during active disease. Sequenced: peripheral blood. The CDR3 DNA follows: TGTGCCAGCAAAGGCGGGGGGGCAGAATGGACAGATACGCAGTATTTT. It yields the protein CASKGGGAEWTDTQYF. The whole variable domain, remainder taken from reference TRBV7-2 and TRBJ2-3, is GAGVSQSPSNKVTEKGKDVELRCDPISGHTALYWYRQSLGQGLEFLIYFQGNSAPDKSGLPSDRFSAERTGGSVSTLTIQRTQQEDSAVYLCASKGGGAEWTDTQYFGPGTRLTVL.